These 23 T cell receptor beta chains were sequenced from one sample in a study of OX40 agonist ivuxolimab in advanced cancers. Assay used: immunoSEQ multiplex PCR; TCRdb lists only in-frame clones, some missing. The sample consists of tens of thousands of clones, nearly 90% of them appearing once. Material: CD4+ or CD8+ T cells sorted from blood, obtained in a trial of the OX40 agonist ivuxolimab. These receptors originate from an adult with an advanced solid tumor such as melanoma, head and neck, liver or kidney cancer.

This chain links TRBV7-2 with TRBJ2-7; no clear D. Germline-derived CDR1 and CDR2 are SGHTA and FQGNSA. The CDR3 spans 15 residues. V shed 2 bases and J shed 6 bases, with 17 bases lying between them. As DNA, the CDR3 is TGTGCCAGCAGCTTATTCCGGACCCGGGCGACCGAGCAGTACTTC. As protein: CASSLFRTRATEQYF.

For the CDR3, the DNA is TGCGCCAGCAGCCGGTCAAGAACGTTACAGAATGTCTATGGCTACACCTTC. Its translation: CASSRSRTLQNVYGYTF. This chain joins TRBV4-3 and TRBJ1-2; the D is unclear. Trimming cost V 4 bases and J 4 bases, with 22 bases left between them. The CDR3 sequence is 17 residues long. Per the germline V gene, CDR1 is LGHNA and CDR2 is YSLEER.

The chain combines TRBV30 with TRBJ2-7, with D perhaps matching TRBD2 (5 bases). V was trimmed by 4 bases and J by 2 bases, leaving 15 bases between them. Germline CDR1 and CDR2: GTSNPN and SVGIG (reference sequence). CDR3 length: 14 amino acids. The CDR3 sequence: CAWKRAGPPYEQYF. CDR3 in DNA: TGTGCCTGGAAGAGGGCGGGTCCTCCCTACGAGCAGTACTTC.

This clone was picked up a small number of times. V usage is TRBV18 and J usage is TRBJ1-1, with 7 bases fitting TRBD1. Trimming took 7 bases from V and 5 from J; bases not matched to a gene: 10. CDR3 size: 14 residues. Looked up from germline, CDR1 is KGHSH and CDR2 is LQKENI. The CDR3 DNA reads as TGTGCCAGCTTGGGACAGACGGGACATACTGAAGCTTTCTTT. As protein: CASLGQTGHTEAFF.

This clone has just a few counts. The genes are TRBV6-1 and TRBJ1-5; TRBD1 matches at 9 bases. The CDR3 has 12 amino acids. The germline CDR1 and CDR2 sequences are MNHNS and SASEGT. V was pared by 11 bases and J by 9 bases, with 8 bases of the junction left unmatched. CDR3 residues: CAGGDREWPQHF. The CDR3 bases are TGTGCCGGTGGGGACAGGGAATGGCCCCAGCATTTT.

This chain connects TRBV11-2 to TRBJ2-1, with D possibly TRBD2 on 5 matching bases. The length of the CDR3 is 15 residues. V shed 1 base and J shed 4 bases, with 11 bases lying between them. The germline V gene has CDR1 SGHAT and CDR2 FQNNGV. DNA of the CDR3: TGTGCCAGCAGCTTAGGGGCGGGCAGTTACAATGAGCAGTTCTTC. It yields the protein CASSLGAGSYNEQFF.

The V gene is TRBV25-1, the J gene TRBJ2-7; the D gene is possibly TRBD2 (5 bases). CDR1 is MGHDK and CDR2 is SYGVNS in the germline V gene. The length of the CDR3 is 15 residues. Trimming removed 1 base at V and 2 bases at J, with 12 bases between. CDR3 DNA sequence: TGTGCCAGCAGTGAATCAGGCGGGCCTACCTACGAGCAGTACTTC. Its translation: CASSESGGPTYEQYF.

The chain uses TRBV11-3 and TRBJ2-3; 11 positions match TRBD2. The CDR3 covers 16 residues. Looked up from germline, CDR1 is SGHNT and CDR2 is YENEEA. V was clipped by 4 bases and J by 4 bases; unmatched bases: 7. The CDR3 DNA follows: TGTGCCAGCAGCTCCCAAACTAGCGGGAGTGCAGATACGCAGTATTTT. The encoded protein is CASSSQTSGSADTQYF.

V is TRBV6-5 and J is TRBJ2-5; D may be TRBD2 (6 bases). V lost 8 bases, J lost 5 bases, and 15 bases lay in between. CDR3 length: 13 residues. The germline V gene encodes CDR1 MNHEY and CDR2 SVGAGI. Here the CDR3 reads CASGGSLVETQYF. The DNA of the CDR3 is TGTGCCAGCGGGGGGTCTTTAGTCGAGACCCAGTACTTC.

The chain carries TRBV10-1 and TRBJ2-4; no clear D. The V gene lost 8 bases and the J gene lost 7 bases, with 12 bases spanning the gap. The CDR3 is made up of 12 amino acids. The germline CDR1 and CDR2 sequences are WNHNN and SYGVQD (reference sequence). Here the CDR3 DNA reads TGCGCCAGCGGGCCCGCGCCCAACATTCAGTACTTC. Amino acid sequence: CASGPAPNIQYF.

This chain uses TRBV28 with TRBJ2-7; D remains ambiguous. V was pared by 5 bases and J by 0 bases, with 23 bases between. Germline CDR1 is MDHEN and CDR2 is SYDVKM. The CDR3 runs 18 residues. CDR3 in amino acids: CASSRSPAAQARSYEQYF. The CDR3 bases are TGTGCCAGCAGTCGATCTCCGGCAGCCCAAGCCCGCTCCTACGAGCAGTACTTC.

The V and J genes are TRBV4-1 and TRBJ2-1; 15 bases align to TRBD2. Losses at the gene ends were 1 base for V and 13 bases for J; bases not matched to a gene: 14. The CDR3 spans 18 residues. Per germline, CDR1 MGHRA and CDR2 YSYEKL. In DNA form, the CDR3 reads TGCGCCAGCAGCCAAGGGACTAGCGGGAGGGGGTCTCTTTGGGATCAGTTCTTC. This translates into CASSQGTSGRGSLWDQFF.

The chain couples TRBV7-9 to TRBJ2-1, with 13 bases lining up with TRBD2. The J segment lost 2 bases and the V segment lost 6 bases, leaving 7 bases of the junction unmatched. The CDR3 is 17 residues long. CDR1 and CDR2 from the germline V gene are SEHNR and FQNEAQ (reference sequence). DNA for the CDR3: TGTGCCAGCAGTCATAGACTAGCGGGGGGCCCCTACAATGAGCAGTTCTTC. Translated, it gives CASSHRLAGGPYNEQFF.

J is TRBJ2-3 and V is TRBV7-9, with D hard to call. This CDR3 spans 13 amino acids. Germline V CDR1 and CDR2: SEHNR, FQNEAQ (reference sequence). Trimming removed 3 bases at V and 0 bases at J, with 4 bases between. The CDR3 region has the DNA TGTGCCAGCAGCTTTGGGAGCACAGATACGCAGTATTTT. Amino acids: CASSFGSTDTQYF.

The V gene is TRBV5-1, the J gene TRBJ2-5, with 11 nucleotides matching TRBD1. The CDR3 has 14 amino acids. The V gene end was trimmed by 3 bases and the J gene end by 5 bases; junction bases not matched to a gene: 3. From germline, CDR1 is SGHRS and CDR2 YFSETQ. CDR3 DNA: TGCGCCAGCAGCTGGACAGGGGGCTATGAGACCCAGTACTTC. Protein product: CASSWTGGYETQYF.

This rearrangement joins TRBV6-6 to TRBJ1-2, with 12 bases that match TRBD1. In germline, CDR1 is MNHNY, CDR2 SVGAGI (reference sequence). The CDR3 has 15 residues. J gave up 7 bases and V 6 bases, and 9 bases lay outside the gene matches. The CDR3 nucleotides are TGTGCCAGCAGCCCCGGGACAGGGGGCGTGACTGGCTACACCTTC. Amino acids: CASSPGTGGVTGYTF.

The chain recombines TRBV6-1 with TRBJ2-1, with 11 positions matching TRBD2. The germline gives CDR1 MNHNS, CDR2 SASEGT. CDR3 length: 14 amino acids. V gave up 7 bases and J gave up 5 bases; unmatched junction bases: 4. CDR3 DNA: TGTGCCAGCATCCGACTAGCGGGGAACAATGAGCAGTTCTTC. As protein: CASIRLAGNNEQFF.

The CDR3 nucleotides are TGTGCCAGCAGTAGGGACAGGGATTCCTATGGCTACACCTTC. Protein: CASSRDRDSYGYTF. J is TRBJ1-2 and V is TRBV6-5, with 9 bases matching TRBD1. Germline V gene lookup returns CDR1 MNHEY and CDR2 SVGAGI. V lost 5 bases to trimming and J lost 4 bases; unmatched junction nucleotides: 5. The CDR3 is made up of 14 amino acids.

In DNA form, the CDR3 reads TGTGCCAGCAGCCAAAGCGGTAGCACAGATACGCAGTATTTT. Amino acids: CASSQSGSTDTQYF. V and J are TRBV4-2 and TRBJ2-3, with D possibly being TRBD2 (5 bases). V dropped 2 bases and J dropped 0 bases, with 6 bases sitting between them. The CDR3 is 14 residues long. CDR1 and CDR2 from the germline V gene are LGHNA and YNFKEQ.

This clone was picked up one time. The chain employs TRBV15 and TRBJ2-1; TRBD2 aligns across 12 bases. The trim removed 6 bases at V and 9 bases at J, leaving 6 bases unmatched. The germline CDR1 and CDR2 sequences are LNHNV and YYDKDF (reference sequence). The CDR3 is made up of 14 amino acids. CDR3 in amino acids: CATRRTSGVSEQFF. CDR3 nucleotide sequence: TGTGCCACCAGACGGACTAGCGGGGTCTCTGAGCAGTTCTTC.

Written as DNA, the CDR3 is TGTGCCAGCAGCGTGAGGCCATCGGATTCACCCCTCCACTTT. This gives the protein CASSVRPSDSPLHF. This chain connects TRBV9 to TRBJ1-6, with D hard to call. Germline lookup yields CDR1 SGDLS and CDR2 YYNGEE. This CDR3 has 14 residues. V was trimmed by 2 bases and J by 8 bases, leaving 11 bases between them.

The rearrangement links TRBV5-1 to TRBJ2-1, with 8 bases fitting TRBD2. CDR1 is SGHRS, CDR2 YFSETQ, per germline. CDR3 length: 17 amino acids. V lost 4 bases to trimming and J lost 3 bases; unmatched junction nucleotides: 12. CDR3 DNA: TGCGCCAGCAGCCTCCCTACTAGCGGCTCTAACTACAATGAGCAGTTCTTC. Encoded protein: CASSLPTSGSNYNEQFF.

CDR3 residues: CASSIRAGVHNEQFF. The CDR3 bases are TGTGCCAGTAGTATCCGAGCGGGAGTCCACAATGAGCAGTTCTTC. The J gene is TRBJ2-1, the V gene TRBV19, with 8 bases matching TRBD2. CDR1 is LNHDA, CDR2 SQIVND, per germline (reference sequence). V gave up 3 bases and J gave up 5 bases; unmatched junction bases: 6. The CDR3 extends over 15 amino acids.